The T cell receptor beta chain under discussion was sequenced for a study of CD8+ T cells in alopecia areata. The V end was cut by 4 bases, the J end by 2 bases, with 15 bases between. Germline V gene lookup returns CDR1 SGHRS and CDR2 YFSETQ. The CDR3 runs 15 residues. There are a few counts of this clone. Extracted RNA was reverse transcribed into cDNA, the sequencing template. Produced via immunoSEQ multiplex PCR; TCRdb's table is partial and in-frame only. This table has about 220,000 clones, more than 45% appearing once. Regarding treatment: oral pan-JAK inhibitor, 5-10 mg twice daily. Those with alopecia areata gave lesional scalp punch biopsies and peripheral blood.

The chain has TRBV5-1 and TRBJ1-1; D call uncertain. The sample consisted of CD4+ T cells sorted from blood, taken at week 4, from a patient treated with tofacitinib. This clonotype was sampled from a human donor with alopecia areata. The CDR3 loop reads CASSRDIGINTEAFF. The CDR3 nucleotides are TGCGCCAGCAGCCGCGATATTGGAATTAACACTGAAGCTTTCTTT.